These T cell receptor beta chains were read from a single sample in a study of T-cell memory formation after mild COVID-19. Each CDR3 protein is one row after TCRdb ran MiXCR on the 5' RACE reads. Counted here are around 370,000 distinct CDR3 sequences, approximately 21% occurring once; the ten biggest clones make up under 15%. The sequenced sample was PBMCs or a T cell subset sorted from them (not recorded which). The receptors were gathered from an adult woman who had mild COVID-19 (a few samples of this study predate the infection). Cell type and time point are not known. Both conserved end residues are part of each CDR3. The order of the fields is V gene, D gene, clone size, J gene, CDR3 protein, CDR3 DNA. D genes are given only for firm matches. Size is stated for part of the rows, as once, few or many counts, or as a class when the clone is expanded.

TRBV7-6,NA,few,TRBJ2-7,CASSRMGYGAAGEQYF,TGTGCCAGCAGCCGTATGGGATACGGGGCGGCCGGCGAGCAGTACTTC
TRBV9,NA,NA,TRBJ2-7,CASSGQSNSYEQYF,TGTGCCAGCAGTGGACAGAGCAACTCCTACGAGCAGTACTTC
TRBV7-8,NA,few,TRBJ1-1,CASSPEGVQAFF,TGTGCCAGCAGCCCAGAAGGGGTTCAGGCTTTCTTT
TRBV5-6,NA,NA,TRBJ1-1,CASSMGAGTEAFF,TGTGCCAGCAGCATGGGGGCTGGCACTGAAGCTTTCTTT
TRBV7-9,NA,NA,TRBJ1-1,CASIQQREAFF,TGTGCCAGCATCCAACAGCGGGAAGCTTTCTTT
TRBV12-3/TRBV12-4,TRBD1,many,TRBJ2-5,CASSLEGAQETQYF,TGTGCCAGCAGCCTAGAGGGGGCACAAGAGACCCAGTACTTC
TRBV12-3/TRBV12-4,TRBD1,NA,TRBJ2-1,CASSLAVDREIQPPGEQFF,TGTGCCAGCAGTTTGGCCGTAGACAGGGAGATTCAGCCTCCTGGTGAGCAGTTCTTC
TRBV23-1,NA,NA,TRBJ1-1,CASSQGRSSRTEAFF,TGCGCCAGCAGTCAAGGTAGAAGCTCGAGGACTGAAGCTTTCTTT
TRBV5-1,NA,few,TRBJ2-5,CASSSSPTDSQETQYF,TGCGCCAGCAGCTCCTCTCCGACGGACAGTCAAGAGACCCAGTACTTC
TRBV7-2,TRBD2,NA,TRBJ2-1,CASSLMSGAGGPRVFF,TGTGCCAGCAGCTTAATGTCGGGAGCGGGAGGGCCTCGGGTGTTCTTC
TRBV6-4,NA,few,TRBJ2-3,CASSDLGLRRASTDTQYF,TGTGCCAGCAGTGACCTGGGGTTAAGGCGAGCTAGCACAGATACGCAGTATTTT
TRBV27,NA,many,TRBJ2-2,CASSPKGPGATGELFF,TGTGCCAGCAGTCCAAAGGGACCCGGAGCCACCGGGGAGCTGTTTTTT
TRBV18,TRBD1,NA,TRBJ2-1,CASSTSGTGLNNEQFF,TGTGCCAGCTCAACATCCGGGACAGGGCTCAACAATGAGCAGTTCTTC
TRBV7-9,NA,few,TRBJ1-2,CASSLSGTGYTF,TGTGCCAGCAGCTTAAGTGGTACGGGGTACACCTTC
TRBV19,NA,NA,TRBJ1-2,CASSKLYGYTF,TGTGCCAGTAGTAAGCTCTATGGCTACACCTTC
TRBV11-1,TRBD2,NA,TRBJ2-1,CASSTRGGASGHNEQFF,TGTGCCAGCAGCACCAGAGGTGGGGCTAGCGGCCACAATGAGCAGTTCTTC
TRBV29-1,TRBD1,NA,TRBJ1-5,CSVRITGDQPQHF,TGCAGCGTGCGGATAACAGGGGATCAGCCCCAGCATTTT
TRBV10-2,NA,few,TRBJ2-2,CASRPQGITGELFF,TGCGCCAGCAGGCCCCAGGGTATCACCGGGGAGCTGTTTTTT
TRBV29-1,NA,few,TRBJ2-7,CSVEDKSYEQYF,TGCAGCGTTGAAGACAAGAGCTACGAGCAGTACTTC
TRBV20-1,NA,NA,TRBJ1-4,CSARGGRMENEKLFF,TGCAGTGCTAGGGGTGGGAGGATGGAGAATGAAAAACTGTTTTTT
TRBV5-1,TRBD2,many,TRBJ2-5,CASSPGTSGPETQYF,TGCGCCAGCAGTCCCGGGACTAGCGGGCCGGAGACCCAGTACTTC
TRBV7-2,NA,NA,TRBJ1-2,CASSSRAQLGRGYTF,TGTGCCAGCAGCTCCCGGGCCCAACTCGGTAGGGGCTACACCTTC
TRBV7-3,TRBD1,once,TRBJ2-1,CASSRTGGPGNEQFF,TGTGCCAGCAGCCGCACAGGGGGACCCGGCAATGAGCAGTTCTTC
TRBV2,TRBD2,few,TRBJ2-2,CASAAGTRESGELFF,TGTGCCAGCGCGGCCGGGACTAGGGAAAGCGGGGAGCTGTTTTTT
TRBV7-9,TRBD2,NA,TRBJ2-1,CASSTGLAGGVNEQFF,TGTGCCAGCAGCACGGGACTAGCGGGGGGGGTGAATGAGCAGTTCTTC
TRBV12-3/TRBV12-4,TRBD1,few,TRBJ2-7,CASSPDRDYEQYF,TGTGCCAGCAGTCCCGACAGGGATTACGAGCAGTACTTC
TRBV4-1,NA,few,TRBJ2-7,CASSEQQGYEQYF,TGCGCCAGCAGCGAACAACAGGGTTACGAGCAGTACTTC
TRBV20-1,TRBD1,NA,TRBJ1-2,CSAGGGSYGYTF,TGCAGTGCGGGAGGGGGCAGCTATGGCTACACCTTC
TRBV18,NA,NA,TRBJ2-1,CASSGDIGEQFF,TGTGCCAGCTCGGGAGATATTGGGGAGCAGTTCTTC
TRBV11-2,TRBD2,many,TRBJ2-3,CASSPQLASTDTQYF,TGTGCCAGCAGCCCCCAACTAGCGTCAACAGATACGCAGTATTTT
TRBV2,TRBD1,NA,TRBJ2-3,CASSEFIGTDVTDTQYF,TGTGCCAGCAGTGAATTCATCGGGACAGACGTCACAGATACGCAGTATTTT
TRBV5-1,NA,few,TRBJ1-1,CASSSRADRNTEAFF,TGCGCCAGCAGCTCTAGGGCGGACAGGAACACTGAAGCTTTCTTT
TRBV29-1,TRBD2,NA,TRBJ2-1,CSVDLSGGANTYNEQFF,TGCAGCGTTGATCTTAGCGGGGGTGCTAACACCTACAATGAGCAGTTCTTC
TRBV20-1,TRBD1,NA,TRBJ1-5,CSAIQGFSNQPQHF,TGCAGTGCGATACAGGGGTTTAGCAATCAGCCCCAGCATTTT
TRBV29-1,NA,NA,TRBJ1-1,CSVEEVWTEAFF,TGCAGCGTTGAAGAGGTTTGGACTGAAGCTTTCTTT
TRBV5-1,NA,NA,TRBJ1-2,CASSSSQGSLNGYTF,TGCGCCAGCAGCTCGAGTCAGGGGTCTCTTAATGGCTACACCTTC
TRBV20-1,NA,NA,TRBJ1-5,CSVLREGNQPQHF,TGCAGTGTTCTGCGCGAGGGCAATCAGCCCCAGCATTTT
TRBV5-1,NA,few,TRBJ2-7,CASSLVVGTREQYF,TGCGCCAGCAGCTTGGTGGTCGGGACCCGGGAGCAGTACTTC
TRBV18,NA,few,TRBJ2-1,CASSQLAAGREQFF,TGTGCCAGCTCACAACTCGCGGCGGGCCGGGAGCAGTTCTTC
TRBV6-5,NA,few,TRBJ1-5,CASSYASLRVDSNQPQHF,TGTGCCAGCAGTTACGCGTCACTAAGGGTGGATAGCAATCAGCCCCAGCATTTT
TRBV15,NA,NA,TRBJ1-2,CATSRDRVGAYGYTF,TGTGCCACCAGCAGAGACAGGGTGGGGGCCTATGGCTACACCTTC
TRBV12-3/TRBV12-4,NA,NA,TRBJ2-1,CASTGSYNEQFF,TGTGCCAGCACTGGCTCCTACAATGAGCAGTTCTTC
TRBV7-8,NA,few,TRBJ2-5,CASSSAGETQYF,TGTGCCAGCAGCTCTGCCGGTGAGACCCAGTACTTC
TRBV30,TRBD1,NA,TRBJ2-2,CAWSVYILGTGERNTGELFF,TGTGCCTGGAGTGTATATATTCTCGGGACAGGCGAGCGCAACACCGGGGAGCTGTTTTTT
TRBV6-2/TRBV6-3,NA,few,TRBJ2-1,CASSSTVGEQFF,TGTGCCAGCAGTTCTACAGTGGGTGAGCAGTTCTTC
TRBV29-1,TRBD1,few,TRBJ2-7,CSASGQVTYEQYF,TGCAGCGCATCGGGACAGGTTACTTACGAGCAGTACTTC
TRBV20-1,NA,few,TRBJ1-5,CSATRGGTNSNQPQHF,TGCAGTGCTACACGGGGGGGGACTAATAGCAATCAGCCCCAGCATTTT
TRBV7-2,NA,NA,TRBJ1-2,CASSLGGTSYGYTF,TGTGCCAGCAGCTTGGGAGGAACCAGCTATGGCTACACCTTC
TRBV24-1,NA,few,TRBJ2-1,CATSGGQYNEQFF,TGTGCCACCAGCGGGGGACAGTACAATGAGCAGTTCTTC
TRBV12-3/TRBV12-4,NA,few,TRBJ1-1,CASSSGRWNTEAFF,TGTGCCAGCAGTTCGGGACGGTGGAACACTGAAGCTTTCTTT
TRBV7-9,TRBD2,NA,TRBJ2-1,CASSLIGGRPSRDNEQFF,TGTGCCAGCAGCTTAATTGGCGGGAGGCCCTCTCGGGACAATGAGCAGTTCTTC
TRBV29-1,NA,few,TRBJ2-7,CSVGPTTYEQYF,TGCAGCGTTGGCCCAACCACCTACGAGCAGTACTTC